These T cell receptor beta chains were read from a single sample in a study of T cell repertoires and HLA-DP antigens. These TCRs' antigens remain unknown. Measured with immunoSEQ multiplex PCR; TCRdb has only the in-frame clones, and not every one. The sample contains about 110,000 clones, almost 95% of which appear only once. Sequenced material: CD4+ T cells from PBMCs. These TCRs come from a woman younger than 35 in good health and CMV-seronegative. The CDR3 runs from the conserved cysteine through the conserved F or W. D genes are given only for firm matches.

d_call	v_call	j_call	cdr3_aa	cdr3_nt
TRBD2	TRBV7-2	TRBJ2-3	CASSLASSGSLGDTQYF	TGTGCCAGCAGCTTAGCATCTAGCGGGAGCTTAGGAGATACGCAGTATTTT
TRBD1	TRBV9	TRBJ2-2	CASSVIDRGGTGELFF	TGTGCCAGCAGCGTAATCGACAGGGGTGGCACCGGGGAGCTGTTTTTT
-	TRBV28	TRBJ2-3	CASSPSDGRAQYF	TGTGCCAGCAGCCCTTCTGACGGTAGAGCGCAGTATTTT
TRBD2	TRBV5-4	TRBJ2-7	CASSLMASGKYEQYF	TGTGCCAGCAGCTTAATGGCTAGCGGGAAGTACGAGCAGTACTTC
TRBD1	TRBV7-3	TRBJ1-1	CASSLTGFTEAFF	TGTGCCAGCAGCTTGACAGGGTTCACTGAAGCTTTCTTT
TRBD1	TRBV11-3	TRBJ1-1	CASSKDRYTEAFF	TGTGCCAGCAGCAAGGACAGGTATACTGAAGCTTTCTTT
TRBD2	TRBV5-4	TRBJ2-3	CASSRGVGTSGPVDTQYF	TGTGCCAGCAGCAGAGGAGTAGGGACTAGCGGGCCCGTAGATACGCAGTATTTT
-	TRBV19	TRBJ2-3	CASSKRGPRGTDTQYF	TGTGCCAGTAGTAAGAGGGGACCCCGGGGCACAGATACGCAGTATTTT
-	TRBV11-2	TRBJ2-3	CASSSGVDLGTDTQYF	TGTGCCAGCAGTTCCGGAGTTGACCTTGGGACAGATACGCAGTATTTT
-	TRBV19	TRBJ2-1	CASSWGRSGEQFF	TGTGCCAGTAGTTGGGGGAGGTCCGGTGAGCAGTTCTTC
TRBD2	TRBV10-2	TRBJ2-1	CASSESIPSGRTRNEQFF	TGCGCCAGCAGTGAGTCGATACCTAGCGGGAGGACTAGGAATGAGCAGTTCTTC
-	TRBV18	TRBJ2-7	CASSPGGREQYF	TGTGCCAGCTCCCCCGGGGGGCGCGAGCAGTACTTC
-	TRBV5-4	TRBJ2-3	CASSQQDSSTDTQYF	TGTGCCAGCAGCCAACAGGACAGTAGCACAGATACGCAGTATTTT
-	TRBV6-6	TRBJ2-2	CASSSDSSGNTGELFF	TGTGCCAGCAGTTCGGACAGTAGTGGGAACACCGGGGAGCTGTTTTTT
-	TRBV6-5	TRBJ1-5	CASSPSSGGNQPQHF	TGTGCCAGCAGTCCTAGTTCAGGGGGCAATCAGCCCCAGCATTTT